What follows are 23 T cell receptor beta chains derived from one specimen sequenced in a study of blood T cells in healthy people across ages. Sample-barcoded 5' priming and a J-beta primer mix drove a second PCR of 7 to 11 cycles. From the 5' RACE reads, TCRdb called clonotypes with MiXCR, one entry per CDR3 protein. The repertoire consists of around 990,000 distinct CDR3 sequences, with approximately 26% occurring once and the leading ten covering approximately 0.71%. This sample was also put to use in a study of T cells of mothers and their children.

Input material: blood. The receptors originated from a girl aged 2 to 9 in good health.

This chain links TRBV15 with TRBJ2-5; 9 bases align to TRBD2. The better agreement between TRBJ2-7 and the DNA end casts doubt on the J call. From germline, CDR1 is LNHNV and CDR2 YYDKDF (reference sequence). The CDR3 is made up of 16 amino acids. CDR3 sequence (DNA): TGTGCCACCAGCAGAGATCGGCCTAGCGGGGCCTACGAGCAGTACTTC. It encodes CATSRDRPSGAYEQYF.

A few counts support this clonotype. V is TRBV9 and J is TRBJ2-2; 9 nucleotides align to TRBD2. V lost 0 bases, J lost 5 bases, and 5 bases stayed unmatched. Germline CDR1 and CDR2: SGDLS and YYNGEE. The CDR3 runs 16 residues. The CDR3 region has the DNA TGTGCCAGCAGCGTAGAAGTAGCGGGAGTGACCGGGGAGCTGTTTTTT. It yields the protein CASSVEVAGVTGELFF. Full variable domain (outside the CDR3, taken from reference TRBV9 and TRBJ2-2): DSGVTQTPKHLITATGQRVTLRCSPRSGDLSVYWYQQSLDQGLQFLIQYYNGEERAKGNILERFSAQQFPDLHSELNLSSLELGDSALYFCASSVEVAGVTGELFFGEGSRLTVL.

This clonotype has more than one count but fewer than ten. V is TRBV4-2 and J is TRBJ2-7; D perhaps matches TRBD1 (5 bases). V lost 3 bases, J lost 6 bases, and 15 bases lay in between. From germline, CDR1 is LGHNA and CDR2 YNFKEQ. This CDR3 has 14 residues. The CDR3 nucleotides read TGTGCCAGCAGCCATTCTGGGCAGGGTACCGAGCAGTACTTC. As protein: CASSHSGQGTEQYF.

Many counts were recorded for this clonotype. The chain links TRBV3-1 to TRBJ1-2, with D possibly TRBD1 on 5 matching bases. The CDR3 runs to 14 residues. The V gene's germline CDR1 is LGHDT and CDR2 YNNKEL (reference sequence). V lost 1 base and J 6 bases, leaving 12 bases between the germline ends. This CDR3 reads CASSQAGAGDGYTF. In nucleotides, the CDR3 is TGTGCCAGCAGCCAAGCTGGGGCCGGGGATGGCTACACCTTC.

CDR3 sequence (DNA): TGTGCCAGCAGCCCACCCCTTCGGGGGGGCTCTGGGGCCAACGTCCTGACTTTC. This codes for CASSPPLRGGSGANVLTF. The chain joins TRBV7-2 to TRBJ2-6; 8 bases agree with TRBD2. The CDR3 spans 18 residues. The ends lost 5 bases at V and 0 bases at J; junction bases unmatched: 9. The germline V gene encodes CDR1 SGHTA and CDR2 FQGNSA.

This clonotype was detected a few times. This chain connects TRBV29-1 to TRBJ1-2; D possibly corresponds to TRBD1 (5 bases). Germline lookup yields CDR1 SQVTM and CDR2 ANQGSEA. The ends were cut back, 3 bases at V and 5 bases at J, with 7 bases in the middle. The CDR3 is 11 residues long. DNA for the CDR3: TGCAGCGTTGAGGGGGGATATGGCTACACCTTC. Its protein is CSVEGGYGYTF.

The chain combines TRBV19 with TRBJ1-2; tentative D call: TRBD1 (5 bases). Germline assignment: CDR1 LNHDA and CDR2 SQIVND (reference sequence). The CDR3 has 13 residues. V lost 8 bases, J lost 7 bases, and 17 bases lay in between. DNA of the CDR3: TGTGCCAGTGACCGTCAGGGAACGTCTGGCTACACCTTC. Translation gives CASDRQGTSGYTF. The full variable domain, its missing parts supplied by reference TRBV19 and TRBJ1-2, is DGGITQSPKYLFRKEGQNVTLSCEQNLNHDAMYWYRQDPGQGLRLIYYSQIVNDFQKGDIAEGYSVSREKKESFPLTVTSAQKNPTAFYLCASDRQGTSGYTFGSGTRLTVV.

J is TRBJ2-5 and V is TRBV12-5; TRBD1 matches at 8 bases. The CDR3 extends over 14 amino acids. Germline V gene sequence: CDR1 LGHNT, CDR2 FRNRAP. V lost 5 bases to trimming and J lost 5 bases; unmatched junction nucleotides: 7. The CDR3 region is CASGTDRGEETQYF. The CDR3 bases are TGTGCTAGTGGTACCGACAGGGGTGAGGAGACCCAGTACTTC.

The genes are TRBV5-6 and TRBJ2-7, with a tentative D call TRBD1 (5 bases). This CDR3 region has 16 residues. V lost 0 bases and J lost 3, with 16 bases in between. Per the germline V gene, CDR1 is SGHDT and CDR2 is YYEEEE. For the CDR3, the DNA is TGTGCCAGCAGCTTGGGATCAGGGTGGAAACTCTACGAGCAGTACTTC. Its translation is CASSLGSGWKLYEQYF.

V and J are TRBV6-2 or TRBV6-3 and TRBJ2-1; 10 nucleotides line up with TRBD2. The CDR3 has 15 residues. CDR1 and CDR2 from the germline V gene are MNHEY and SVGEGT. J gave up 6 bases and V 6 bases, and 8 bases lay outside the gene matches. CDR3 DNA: TGTGCCAGCAGGGGCCTGACTAGCGGGTTCAATGAGCAGTTCTTC. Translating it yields CASRGLTSGFNEQFF.

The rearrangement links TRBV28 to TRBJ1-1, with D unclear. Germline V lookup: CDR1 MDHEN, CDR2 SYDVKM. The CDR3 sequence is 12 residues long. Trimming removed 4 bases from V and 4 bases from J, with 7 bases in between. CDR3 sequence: CASSSGITEAFF. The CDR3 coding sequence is TGTGCCAGCAGTTCCGGGATCACTGAAGCTTTCTTT.

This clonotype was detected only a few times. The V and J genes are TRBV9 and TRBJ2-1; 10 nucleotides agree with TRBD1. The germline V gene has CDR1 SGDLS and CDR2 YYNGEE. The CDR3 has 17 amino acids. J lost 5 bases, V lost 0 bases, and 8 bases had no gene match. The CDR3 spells CASSVEPGTGDDNEQFF. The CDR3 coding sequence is TGTGCCAGCAGCGTAGAGCCCGGGACAGGGGATGACAATGAGCAGTTCTTC.

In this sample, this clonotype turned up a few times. CDR3 in amino acids: CASRASGSRSDEQFF. CDR3 bases: TGTGCCAGCAGGGCTTCGGGATCCCGAAGCGATGAGCAGTTCTTC. This chain joins TRBV11-2 and TRBJ2-1, with D tentatively TRBD2 (5 bases). The V and J ends lost 6 bases and 8 bases respectively, with 20 bases between them. CDR1 and CDR2 from the germline V gene are SGHAT and FQNNGV. The CDR3 extends over 15 amino acids.

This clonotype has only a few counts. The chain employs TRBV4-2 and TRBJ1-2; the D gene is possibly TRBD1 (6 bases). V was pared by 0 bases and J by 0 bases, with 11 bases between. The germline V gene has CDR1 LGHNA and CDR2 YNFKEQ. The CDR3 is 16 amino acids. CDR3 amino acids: CASSQDVGGPNYGYTF. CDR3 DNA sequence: TGTGCCAGCAGCCAAGATGTGGGGGGCCCTAACTATGGCTACACCTTC.

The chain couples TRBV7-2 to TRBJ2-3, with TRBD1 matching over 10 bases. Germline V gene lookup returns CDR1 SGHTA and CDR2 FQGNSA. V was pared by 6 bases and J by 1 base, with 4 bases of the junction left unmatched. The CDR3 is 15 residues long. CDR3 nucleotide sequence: TGTGCCAGCAGACCCGGACAGGGGGGCACAGATACGCAGTATTTT. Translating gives CASRPGQGGTDTQYF.

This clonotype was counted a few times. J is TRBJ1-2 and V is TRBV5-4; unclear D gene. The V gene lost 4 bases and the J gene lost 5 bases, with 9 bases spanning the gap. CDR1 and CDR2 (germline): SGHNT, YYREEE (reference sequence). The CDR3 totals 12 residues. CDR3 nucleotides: TGTGCCAGCAGCGATCTGGGGTATGGCTACACCTTC. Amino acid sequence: CASSDLGYGYTF. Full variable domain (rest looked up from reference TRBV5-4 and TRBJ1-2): ETGVTQSPTHLIKTRGQQVTLRCSSQSGHNTVSWYQQALGQGPQFIFQYYREEENGRGNFPPRFSGLQFPNYSSELNVNALELDDSALYLCASSDLGYGYTFGSGTRLTVV.

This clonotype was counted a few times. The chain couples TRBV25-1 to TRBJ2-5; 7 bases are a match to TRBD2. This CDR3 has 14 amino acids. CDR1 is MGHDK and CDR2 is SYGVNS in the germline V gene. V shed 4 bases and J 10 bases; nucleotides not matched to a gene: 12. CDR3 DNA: TGTGCCAGCAGTGGGGTTCGCGGGAGAGATAACCAGTACTTC. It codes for CASSGVRGRDNQYF.

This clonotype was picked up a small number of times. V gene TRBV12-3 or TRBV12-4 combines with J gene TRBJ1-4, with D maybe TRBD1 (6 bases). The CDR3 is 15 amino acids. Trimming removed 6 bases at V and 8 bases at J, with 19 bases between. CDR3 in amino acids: CASSLGGRGGEKLFF. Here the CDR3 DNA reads TGTGCCAGCAGCCTAGGGGGACGGGGTGGAGAAAAACTGTTTTTT.

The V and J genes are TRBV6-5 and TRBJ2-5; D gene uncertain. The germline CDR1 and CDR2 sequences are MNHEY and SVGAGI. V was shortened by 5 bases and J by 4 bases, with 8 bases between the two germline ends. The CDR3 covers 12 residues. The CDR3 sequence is CASSNLRETQYF. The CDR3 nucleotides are TGTGCCAGCAGTAATTTAAGAGAGACCCAGTACTTC.

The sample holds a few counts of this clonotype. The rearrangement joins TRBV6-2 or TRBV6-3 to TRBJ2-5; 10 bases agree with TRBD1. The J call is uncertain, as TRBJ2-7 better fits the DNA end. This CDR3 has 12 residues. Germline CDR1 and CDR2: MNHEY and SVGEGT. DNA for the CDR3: TGTGCCACCGGGGACAGGGGCTACGAGCAGTACTTC. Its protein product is CATGDRGYEQYF.

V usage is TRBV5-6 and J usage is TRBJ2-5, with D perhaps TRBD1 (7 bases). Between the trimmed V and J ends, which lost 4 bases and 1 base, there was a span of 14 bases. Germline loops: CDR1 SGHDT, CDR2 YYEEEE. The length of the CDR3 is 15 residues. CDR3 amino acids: CASSIGGGGQETQYF. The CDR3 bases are TGTGCCAGCAGCATCGGAGGGGGCGGCCAAGAGACCCAGTACTTC.

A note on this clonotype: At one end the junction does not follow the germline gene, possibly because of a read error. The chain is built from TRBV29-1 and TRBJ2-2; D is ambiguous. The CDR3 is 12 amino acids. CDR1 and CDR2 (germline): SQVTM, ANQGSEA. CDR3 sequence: CSVEGLTVELFF. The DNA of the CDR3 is TGCAGCGTTGAAGGTCTCACCGTGGAGCTGTTTTTT.

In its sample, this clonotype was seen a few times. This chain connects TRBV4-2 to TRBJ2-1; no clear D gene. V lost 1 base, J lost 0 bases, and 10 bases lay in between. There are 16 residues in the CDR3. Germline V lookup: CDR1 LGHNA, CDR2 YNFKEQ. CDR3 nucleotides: TGTGCCAGCAGCCAAGCCCCAGCCAACTCCTACAATGAGCAGTTCTTC. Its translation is CASSQAPANSYNEQFF.